The 3 T cell receptor beta chains in this list originate from one sample, sequenced in a study of cytomegalovirus exposure and HLA in healthy donors. With 60 Vbeta and 13 Jbeta primers, the PCR was carried out. Using immunoSEQ multiplex PCR, the repertoire was profiled, and TCRdb retains in-frame clones only, with some absent. The sample has 140,000 to 150,000 clones; around 10% are singletons. The sequencing input was PBMCs. These receptors all come from a male donor in good health and CMV-seronegative.

This clone was recorded a few times. V is TRBV5-6 and J is TRBJ1-3; D not certain. CDR3 size: 14 residues. Germline V lookup: CDR1 SGHDT, CDR2 YYEEEE. The V and J ends lost 1 base and 0 bases respectively, with 5 bases between them. DNA for the CDR3: TGTGCCAGCAGCTTGACAGACTCTGGAAACACCATATATTTT. It yields the protein CASSLTDSGNTIYF.

This clone has only a few counts. The gene calls are TRBV9 and TRBJ1-2; tentatively, D is TRBD1 (5 bases). Germline CDR1 reads SGDLS; CDR2 reads YYNGEE. The CDR3 loop spans 13 amino acids. V lost 4 bases and J lost 4, with 11 bases in between. This chain's CDR3 is CASSIGHAYGYTF. The DNA of the CDR3 is TGTGCCAGCAGCATAGGACACGCCTATGGCTACACCTTC.

This clone was counted between two and nine times. The chain has TRBV9 and TRBJ1-2; 8 bases are a match to TRBD1. The CDR3 consists of 13 residues. The V and J ends lost 5 bases and 8 bases, in that order; junction bases with no gene match: 8. Germline V gene lookup returns CDR1 SGDLS and CDR2 YYNGEE. The CDR3 sequence: CASRADRGEGYTF. The DNA for the CDR3 is TGTGCCAGCAGGGCCGACAGGGGTGAGGGCTACACCTTC.